This TCR beta chain appears in the sequencing data of a study of blood T cell repertoires in COVID-19. Overall study: Material from acute and convalescent COVID-19 was sourced from the United States, Italy and Spain. Sample material is recorded as cDNA or gDNA derived from T cells, B-cell-depleted T cells, or PBMCs.

During active infection, Seattle patients enrolled and were then monitored through disease. The germline V gene encodes CDR1 LGHDT and CDR2 YNNKEL (reference sequence). V dropped 4 bases and J dropped 4 bases, with 16 bases sitting between them. The CDR3 has 15 amino acids. Study processing details: The authors estimated nucleated cell counts from reference gene primer amplification. Profiled with immunoSEQ multiplex PCR; TCRdb holds only in-frame clones, not every one. D and trimming come from the DNA, and the V and J calls and clone size come from that table. The sample records about 270,000 clones, about 84% being singletons.

The sequence came from an elderly woman with COVID-19, enrolled during active disease. The sample consisted of peripheral blood. The chain is built from TRBV3-1 (or the pseudogene TRBV3-2) and TRBJ1-1, with D possibly TRBD1 on 6 matching bases. The CDR3 loop reads CASSRYREVGTEAFF. CDR3 bases: TGTGCCAGCAGCCGGTACAGGGAAGTTGGCACTGAAGCTTTCTTT.